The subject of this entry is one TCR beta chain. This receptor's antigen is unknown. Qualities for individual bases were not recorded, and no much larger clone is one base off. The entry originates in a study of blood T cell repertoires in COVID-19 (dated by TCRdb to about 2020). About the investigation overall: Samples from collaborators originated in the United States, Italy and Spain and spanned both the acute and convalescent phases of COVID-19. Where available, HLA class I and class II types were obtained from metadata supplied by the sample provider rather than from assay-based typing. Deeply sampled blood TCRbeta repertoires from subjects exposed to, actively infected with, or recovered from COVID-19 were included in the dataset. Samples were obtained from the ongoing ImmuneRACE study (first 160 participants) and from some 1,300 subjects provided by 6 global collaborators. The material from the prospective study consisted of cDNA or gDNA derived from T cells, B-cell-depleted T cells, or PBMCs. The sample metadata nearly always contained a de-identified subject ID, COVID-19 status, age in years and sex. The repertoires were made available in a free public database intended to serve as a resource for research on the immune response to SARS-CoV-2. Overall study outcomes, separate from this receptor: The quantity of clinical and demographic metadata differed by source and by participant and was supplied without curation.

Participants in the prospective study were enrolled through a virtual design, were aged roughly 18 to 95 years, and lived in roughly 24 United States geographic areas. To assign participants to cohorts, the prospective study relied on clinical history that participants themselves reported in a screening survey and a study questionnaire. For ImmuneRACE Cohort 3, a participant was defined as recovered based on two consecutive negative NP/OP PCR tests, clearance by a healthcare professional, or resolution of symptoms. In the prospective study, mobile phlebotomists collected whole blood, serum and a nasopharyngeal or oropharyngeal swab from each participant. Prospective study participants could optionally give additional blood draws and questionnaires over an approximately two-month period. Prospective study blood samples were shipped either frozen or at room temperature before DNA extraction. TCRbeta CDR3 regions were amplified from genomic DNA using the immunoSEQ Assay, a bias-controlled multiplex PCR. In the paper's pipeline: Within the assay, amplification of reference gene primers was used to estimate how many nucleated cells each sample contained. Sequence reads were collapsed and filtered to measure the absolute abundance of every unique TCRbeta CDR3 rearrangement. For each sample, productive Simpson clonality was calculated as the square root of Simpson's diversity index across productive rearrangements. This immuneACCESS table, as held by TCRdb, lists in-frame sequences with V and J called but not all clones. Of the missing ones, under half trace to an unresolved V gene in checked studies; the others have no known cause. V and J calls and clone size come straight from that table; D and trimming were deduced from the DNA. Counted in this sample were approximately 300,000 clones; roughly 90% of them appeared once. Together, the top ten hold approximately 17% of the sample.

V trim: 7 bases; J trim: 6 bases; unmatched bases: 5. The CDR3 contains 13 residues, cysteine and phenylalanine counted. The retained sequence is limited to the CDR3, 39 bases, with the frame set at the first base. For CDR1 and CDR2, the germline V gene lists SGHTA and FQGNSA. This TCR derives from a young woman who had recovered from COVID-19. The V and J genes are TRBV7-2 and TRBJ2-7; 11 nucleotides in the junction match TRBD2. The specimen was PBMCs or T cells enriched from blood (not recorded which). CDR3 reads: CASKTSGTGEQYF. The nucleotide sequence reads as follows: TGTGCCAGCAAGACTAGCGGGACCGGCGAGCAGTACTTC. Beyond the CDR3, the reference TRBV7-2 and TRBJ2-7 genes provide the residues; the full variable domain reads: GAGVSQSPSNKVTEKGKDVELRCDPISGHTALYWYRQSLGQGLEFLIYFQGNSAPDKSGLPSDRFSAERTGGSVSTLTIQRTQQEDSAVYLCASKTSGTGEQYFGPGTRLTVT.